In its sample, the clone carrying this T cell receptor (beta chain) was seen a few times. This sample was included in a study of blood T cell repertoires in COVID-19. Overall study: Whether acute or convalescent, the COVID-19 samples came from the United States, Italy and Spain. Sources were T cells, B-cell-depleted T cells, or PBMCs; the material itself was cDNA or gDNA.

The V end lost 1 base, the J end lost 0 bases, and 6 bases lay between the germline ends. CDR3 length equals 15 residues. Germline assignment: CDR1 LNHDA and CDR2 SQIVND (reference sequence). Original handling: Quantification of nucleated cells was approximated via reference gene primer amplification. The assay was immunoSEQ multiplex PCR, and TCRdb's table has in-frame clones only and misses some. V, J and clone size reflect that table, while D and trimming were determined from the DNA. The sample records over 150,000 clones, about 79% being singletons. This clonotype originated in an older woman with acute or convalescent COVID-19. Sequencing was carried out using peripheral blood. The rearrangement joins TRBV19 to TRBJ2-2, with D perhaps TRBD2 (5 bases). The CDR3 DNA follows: TGTGCCAGTAGTATAGCCGGGGCGAACACCGGGGAGCTGTTTTTT. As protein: CASSIAGANTGELFF.